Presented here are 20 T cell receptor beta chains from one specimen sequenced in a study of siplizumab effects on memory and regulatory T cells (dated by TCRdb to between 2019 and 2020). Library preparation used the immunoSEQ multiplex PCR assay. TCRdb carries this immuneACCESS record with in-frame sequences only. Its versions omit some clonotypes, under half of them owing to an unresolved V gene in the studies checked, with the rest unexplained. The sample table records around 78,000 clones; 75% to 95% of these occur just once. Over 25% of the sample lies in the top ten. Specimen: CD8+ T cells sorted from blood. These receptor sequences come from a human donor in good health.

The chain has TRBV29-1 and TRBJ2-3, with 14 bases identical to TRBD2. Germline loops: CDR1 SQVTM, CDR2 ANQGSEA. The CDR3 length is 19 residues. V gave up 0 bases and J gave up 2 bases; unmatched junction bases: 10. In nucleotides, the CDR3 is TGCAGCGTTGAAGACTTGGGACTAGCGGGGGTTATTGCCACAGATACGCAGTATTTT. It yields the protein CSVEDLGLAGVIATDTQYF.

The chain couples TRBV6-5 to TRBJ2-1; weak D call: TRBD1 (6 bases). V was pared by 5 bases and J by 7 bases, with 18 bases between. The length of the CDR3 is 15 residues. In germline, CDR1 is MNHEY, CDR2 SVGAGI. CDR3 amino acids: CASSPGVGMVNEQFF. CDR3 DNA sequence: TGTGCCAGCAGTCCAGGGGTTGGGATGGTGAATGAGCAGTTCTTC.

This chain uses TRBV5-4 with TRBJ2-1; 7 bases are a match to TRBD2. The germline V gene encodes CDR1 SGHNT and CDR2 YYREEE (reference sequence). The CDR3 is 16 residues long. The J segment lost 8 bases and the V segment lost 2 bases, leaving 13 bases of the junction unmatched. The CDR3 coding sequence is TGTGCCAGCAGCTTAACAGGAGCGGGGTTCTCGTATGAGCAGTTCTTC. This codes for CASSLTGAGFSYEQFF.

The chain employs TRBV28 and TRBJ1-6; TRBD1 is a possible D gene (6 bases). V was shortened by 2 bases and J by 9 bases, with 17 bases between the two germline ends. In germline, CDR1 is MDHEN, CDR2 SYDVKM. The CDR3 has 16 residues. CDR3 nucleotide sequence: TGTGCCAGCAGTTTAGCACCGCCCGGGGGGCTTTCACCCCTCCACTTT. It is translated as CASSLAPPGGLSPLHF.

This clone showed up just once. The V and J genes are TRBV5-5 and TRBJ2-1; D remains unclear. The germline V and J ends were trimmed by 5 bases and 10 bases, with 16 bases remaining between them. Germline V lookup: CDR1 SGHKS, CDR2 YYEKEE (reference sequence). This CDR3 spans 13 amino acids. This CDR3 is CASRRLIRSEQFF. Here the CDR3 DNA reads TGTGCCAGCAGGCGTTTGATTCGGAGCGAGCAGTTCTTC.

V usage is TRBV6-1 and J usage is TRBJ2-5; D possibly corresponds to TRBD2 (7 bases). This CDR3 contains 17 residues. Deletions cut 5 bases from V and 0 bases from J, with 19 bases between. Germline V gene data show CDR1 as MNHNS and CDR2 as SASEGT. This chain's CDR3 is CASSQGRGGAYQETQYF. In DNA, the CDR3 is TGTGCCAGCAGTCAAGGAAGAGGGGGGGCGTACCAAGAGACCCAGTACTTC.

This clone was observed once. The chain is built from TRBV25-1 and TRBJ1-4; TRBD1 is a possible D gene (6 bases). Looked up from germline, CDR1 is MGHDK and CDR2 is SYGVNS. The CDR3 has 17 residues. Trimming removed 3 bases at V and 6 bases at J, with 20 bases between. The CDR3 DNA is TGTGCCAGCAGTGATCCAAGAGCGGGGGGCGATTATGAAAAACTGTTTTTT. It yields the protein CASSDPRAGGDYEKLFF.

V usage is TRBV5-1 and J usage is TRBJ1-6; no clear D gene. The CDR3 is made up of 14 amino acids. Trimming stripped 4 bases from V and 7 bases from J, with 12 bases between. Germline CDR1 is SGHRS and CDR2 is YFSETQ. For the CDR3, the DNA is TGCGCCAGCAGCAAGGACGGGTCAAATTCACCCCTCCACTTT. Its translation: CASSKDGSNSPLHF.

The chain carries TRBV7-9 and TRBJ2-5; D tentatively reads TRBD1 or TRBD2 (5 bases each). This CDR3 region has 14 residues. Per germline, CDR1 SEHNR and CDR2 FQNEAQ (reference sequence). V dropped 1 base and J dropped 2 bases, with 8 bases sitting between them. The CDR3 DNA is TGTGCCAGCAGCTTAGGGGACGAGCAAGAGACCCAGTACTTC. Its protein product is CASSLGDEQETQYF.

The CDR3 sequence is CASSIGQGDEKLFF. The CDR3 bases are TGTGCCAGCTCCATAGGTCAGGGGGACGAAAAACTGTTTTTT. The rearrangement uses TRBV25-1 and TRBJ1-4, with TRBD1 matching over 7 bases. V lost 8 bases, J lost 8 bases, and 11 bases stayed unmatched. The CDR3 sequence is 14 residues long. Germline V gives CDR1 MGHDK, CDR2 SYGVNS.

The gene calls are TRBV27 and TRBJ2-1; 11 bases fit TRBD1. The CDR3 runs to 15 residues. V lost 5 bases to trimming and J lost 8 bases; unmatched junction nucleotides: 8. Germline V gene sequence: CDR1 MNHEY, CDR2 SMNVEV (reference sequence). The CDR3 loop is CASSRTGQGADEQFF. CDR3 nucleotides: TGTGCCAGCAGTCGAACCGGACAGGGGGCGGATGAGCAGTTCTTC.

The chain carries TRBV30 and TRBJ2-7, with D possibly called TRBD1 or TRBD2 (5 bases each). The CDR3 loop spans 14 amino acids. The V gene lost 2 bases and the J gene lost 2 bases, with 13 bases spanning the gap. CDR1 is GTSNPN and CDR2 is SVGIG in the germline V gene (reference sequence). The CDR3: CAWSMGDVTYEQYF. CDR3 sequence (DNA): TGTGCCTGGAGTATGGGGGATGTTACCTACGAGCAGTACTTC.

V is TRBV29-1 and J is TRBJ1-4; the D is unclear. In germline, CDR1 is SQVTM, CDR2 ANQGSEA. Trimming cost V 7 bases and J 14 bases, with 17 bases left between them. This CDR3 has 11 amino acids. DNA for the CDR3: TGCAGCGAGCTTCCATTTGGGGTCCTGTTTTTT. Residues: CSELPFGVLFF.

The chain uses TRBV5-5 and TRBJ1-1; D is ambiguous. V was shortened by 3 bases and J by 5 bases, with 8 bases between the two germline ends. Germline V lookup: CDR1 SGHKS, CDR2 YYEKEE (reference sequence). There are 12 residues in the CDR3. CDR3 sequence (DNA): TGTGCCAGCAGCTCCCCCCGGACTGAAGCTTTCTTT. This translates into CASSSPRTEAFF.

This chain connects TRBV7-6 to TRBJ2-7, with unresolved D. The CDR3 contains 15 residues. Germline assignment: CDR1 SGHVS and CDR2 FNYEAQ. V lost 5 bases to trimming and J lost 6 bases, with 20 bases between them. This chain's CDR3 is CASSIDPGIGREQYF. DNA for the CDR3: TGTGCCAGCAGCATAGATCCCGGAATTGGGCGCGAGCAGTACTTC. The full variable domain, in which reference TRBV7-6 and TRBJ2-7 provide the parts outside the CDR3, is GAGVSQSPRYKVTKRGQDVALRCDPISGHVSLYWYRQALGQGPEFLTYFNYEAQQDKSGLPNDRFSAERPEGSISTLTIQRTEQRDSAMYRCASSIDPGIGREQYFGPGTRLTVT.

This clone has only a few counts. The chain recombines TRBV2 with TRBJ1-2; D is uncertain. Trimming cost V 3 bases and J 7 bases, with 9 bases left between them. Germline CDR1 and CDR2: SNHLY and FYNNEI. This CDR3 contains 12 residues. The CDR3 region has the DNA TGTGCCAGCAGTGACAGGCCCGGTGGCTACACCTTC. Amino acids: CASSDRPGGYTF.

CDR3 loop: CASREFDRVQETQYF. In nucleotides, the CDR3 is TGTGCCAGCAGGGAGTTCGACAGGGTTCAAGAGACCCAGTACTTC. This chain links TRBV6-5 with TRBJ2-5; 7 bases align to TRBD1. Germline lookup yields CDR1 MNHEY and CDR2 SVGAGI. This CDR3 is 15 amino acids long. Trimming removed 6 bases from V and 2 bases from J; junction bases left unmatched: 9.

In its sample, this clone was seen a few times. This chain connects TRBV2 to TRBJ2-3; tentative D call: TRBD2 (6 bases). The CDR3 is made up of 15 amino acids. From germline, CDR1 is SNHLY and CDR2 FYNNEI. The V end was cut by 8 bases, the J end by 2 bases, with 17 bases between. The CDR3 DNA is TGTGCCAGCTATGGAACGGGAGTGGACACAGATACGCAGTATTTT. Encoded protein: CASYGTGVDTDTQYF. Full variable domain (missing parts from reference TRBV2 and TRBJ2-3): EPEVTQTPSHQVTQMGQEVILRCVPISNHLYFYWYRQILGQKVEFLVSFYNNEISEKSEIFDDQFSVERPDGSNFTLKIRSTKLEDSAMYFCASYGTGVDTDTQYFGPGTRLTVL.

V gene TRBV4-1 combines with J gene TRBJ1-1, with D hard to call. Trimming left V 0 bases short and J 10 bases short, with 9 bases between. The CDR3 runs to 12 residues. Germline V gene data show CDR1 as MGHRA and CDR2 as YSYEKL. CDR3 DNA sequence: TGCGCCAGCAGCCAAGATCCCCGGGCAGCTTTCTTT. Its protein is CASSQDPRAAFF.

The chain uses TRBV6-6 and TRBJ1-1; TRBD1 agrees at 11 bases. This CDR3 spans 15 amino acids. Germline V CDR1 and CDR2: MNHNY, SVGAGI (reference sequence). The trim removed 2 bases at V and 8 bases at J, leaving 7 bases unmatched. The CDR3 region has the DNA TGTGCCAGCAGTTACGGGACAGGGGGTTCCTCAGAAGCTTTCTTT. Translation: CASSYGTGGSSEAFF.